The clone carrying this TCR beta chain appeared once. The data derive from a study of blood T cell repertoires in COVID-19. Study-level information: Samples representing acute and convalescent COVID-19 were sourced from the United States, Italy and Spain. T cells, B-cell-depleted T cells, or PBMCs supplied cDNA or gDNA.

The table came from immunoSEQ multiplex PCR; TCRdb's copy has only in-frame clones and leaves some out. The table lists 360,000 or so clones, roughly 86% of them singletons. Trimming cost V 0 bases and J 0 bases; bases outside gene matches: 8. CDR3 length: 18 residues. Germline CDR1 and CDR2: LGHNA and YNFKEQ. The TCR comes from a woman aged 30 to 39 who had recovered from COVID-19. The specimen was PBMCs or T cells enriched from blood (not recorded which). The chain employs TRBV4-2 and TRBJ1-3; TRBD1 matches at 7 bases. The CDR3 loop reads CASSQDIQGPTSGNTIYF. The CDR3 DNA follows: TGTGCCAGCAGCCAAGACATACAGGGGCCCACCTCTGGAAACACCATATATTTT.